The 3 T cell receptor beta chains listed next were all sequenced from one sample in a study of blood T cell repertoires in COVID-19. The method was immunoSEQ multiplex PCR; TCRdb's version includes in-frame clones alone and lacks a portion of them. The sample has some 300,000 clones, around 87% seen once; the top ten hold 1% to 1.5%. Sample: peripheral blood. The origin of the receptors is a man in his 70s with acute or convalescent COVID-19.

The chain joins TRBV9 to TRBJ1-1; no clear D gene. Trimming removed 0 bases from V and 3 bases from J, with 15 bases in between. The CDR3 sequence is 16 residues long. Germline CDR1 SGDLS, CDR2 YYNGEE. Here the CDR3 reads CASSVGRSATYTEAFF. CDR3 in DNA: TGTGCCAGCAGCGTAGGGAGGTCGGCGACCTACACTGAAGCTTTCTTT.

V usage is TRBV6-2 or TRBV6-3 and J usage is TRBJ2-3, with 7 nucleotides matching TRBD2. Germline CDR1 and CDR2: MNHEY and SVGEGT. The CDR3 loop spans 16 amino acids. V lost 2 bases and J lost 4; bases outside the gene matches: 9. CDR3 sequence reads: CASSYRQGGPADTQYF. The CDR3 DNA sequence: TGTGCCAGCAGTTACAGGCAGGGAGGGCCCGCAGATACGCAGTATTTT.

The rearrangement uses TRBV27 and TRBJ1-2; D may be TRBD1 (6 bases). This CDR3 is built from 13 residues. CDR1 is MNHEY and CDR2 is SMNVEV in the germline V gene (reference sequence). V shed 8 bases and J shed 0 bases, with 10 bases lying between them. CDR3 residues: CASAGTPNYGYTF. CDR3 in DNA: TGTGCCAGCGCCGGGACACCTAACTATGGCTACACCTTC.